Below are 23 T cell receptor beta chains sequenced from a single sample in a study of shared clonotypes between healthy human individuals (dated by TCRdb to between 2020 and 2021). Libraries came from the immunoSEQ multiplex PCR assay. The clones in this table, taken by TCRdb from immuneACCESS, are in-frame only. Not every clone is retained; where verified, under half of the shortfall comes from an unresolved V gene, and the cause of the rest is unknown. Within this sample are more than 2 million clones, with around 95% of them counted one time only. The biggest ten clones account for more than 0.1% of the sample. Material: naive CD4+ T cells sorted from blood. The cell subset or site label for this specimen denotes: CD45RA+ positively selected. The source is a man younger than 35 in good health.

This rearrangement joins TRBV9 to TRBJ2-7; D gene unclear. The germline V gene encodes CDR1 SGDLS and CDR2 YYNGEE. The CDR3 contains 13 residues. Trimming left V 4 bases short and J 6 bases short, with 14 bases between. Written as DNA, the CDR3 is TGTGCCAGCAGCTACCATATTAGTGGCGAGCAGTACTTC. Protein: CASSYHISGEQYF.

V and J are TRBV6-6 and TRBJ1-1; 9 bases agree with TRBD1. Germline V gives CDR1 MNHNY, CDR2 SVGAGI (reference sequence). The CDR3 is 13 amino acids. V lost 11 bases and J lost 2; bases outside the gene matches: 6. The CDR3 region has the DNA TGTGCCGGACTGGACAGGGGCAACACTGAAGCTTTCTTT. Translated, it gives CAGLDRGNTEAFF.

The DNA of the CDR3 is TGTGCCAGCAGCTTAGTCCTCGGGGAGCTGTTTTTT. Its translation is CASSLVLGELFF. The rearrangement uses TRBV7-9 and TRBJ2-2, with D unresolved. The CDR3 is made up of 12 amino acids. Germline loops: CDR1 SEHNR, CDR2 FQNEAQ (reference sequence). V was pared by 1 base and J by 7 bases, with 4 bases between.

V gene TRBV5-6 combines with J gene TRBJ1-2, with D possibly being TRBD1 (5 bases). V gave up 4 bases and J gave up 0 bases, with 16 bases separating them. The CDR3 loop spans 16 amino acids. Looked up from germline, CDR1 is SGHDT and CDR2 is YYEEEE. This chain's CDR3 is CASSTNTGDTNYGYTF. For the CDR3, the DNA is TGTGCCAGCAGCACCAATACAGGCGATACTAACTATGGCTACACCTTC.

This chain connects TRBV5-1 to TRBJ2-7; 9 bases are shared with TRBD1. J lost 5 bases, V lost 3 bases, and 12 bases had no gene match. The CDR3 covers 16 residues. The V gene's germline CDR1 is SGHRS and CDR2 YFSETQ. CDR3 nucleotide sequence: TGCGCCAGCAGCTCGACCGGGACAGGGTTGTTGGACGAGCAGTACTTC. Protein product: CASSSTGTGLLDEQYF.

This chain joins TRBV10-3 and TRBJ2-7; D remains ambiguous. This CDR3 is 11 amino acids long. Trimming stripped 10 bases from V and 2 bases from J, with 9 bases between. Germline CDR1 reads ENHRY; CDR2 reads SYGVKD. The CDR3 nucleotides are TGTGCCACCGGATCTCCCTACGAGCAGTACTTC. Translating gives CATGSPYEQYF.

CDR3 loop: CASSVSGTGAYEQYF. In DNA form, the CDR3 reads TGTGCCAGCAGTGTTTCCGGGACAGGGGCCTACGAGCAGTACTTC. The chain couples TRBV2 to TRBJ2-7; TRBD1 aligns across 10 bases. Germline loops: CDR1 SNHLY, CDR2 FYNNEI. This CDR3 region has 15 residues. Trimming removed 4 bases from V and 2 bases from J; junction bases left unmatched: 5. The entire variable domain, with the rest obtained from reference TRBV2 and TRBJ2-7, is as follows: EPEVTQTPSHQVTQMGQEVILRCVPISNHLYFYWYRQILGQKVEFLVSFYNNEISEKSEIFDDQFSVERPDGSNFTLKIRSTKLEDSAMYFCASSVSGTGAYEQYFGPGTRLTVT.

DNA for the CDR3: TGTGCCAGCAGCCTGGTGTGCGTGGCGGAGGTTTGCAATGAGCAGTTCTTC. This gives the protein CASSLVCVAEVCNEQFF. V and J are TRBV5-7 and TRBJ2-1, with D tentatively TRBD2 (5 bases). TRBV5-7 is noted as an ORF with a role that remains uncertain. The CDR3 totals 17 residues. V lost 4 bases and J 6 bases, leaving 23 bases between the germline ends.

The chain carries TRBV19 and TRBJ2-1; 8 bases map to TRBD2. CDR1 and CDR2 (germline): LNHDA, SQIVND (reference sequence). CDR3 length: 16 amino acids. V lost 5 bases, J lost 5 bases, and 11 bases stayed unmatched. The CDR3 sequence: CASSLPGKRGNNEQFF. In DNA, the CDR3 is TGTGCCAGTAGTCTCCCAGGGAAGCGGGGGAACAATGAGCAGTTCTTC.

This chain uses TRBV5-1 with TRBJ1-2; no definite D call. CDR3 size: 13 residues. Germline CDR1 is SGHRS and CDR2 is YFSETQ. The V end lost 5 bases, the J end lost 3 bases, and 11 bases lay between the germline ends. CDR3 residues: CASRFGPDYGYTF. CDR3 bases: TGCGCCAGCAGATTCGGGCCGGACTATGGCTACACCTTC.

The chain employs TRBV4-1 and TRBJ2-1, with D possibly being TRBD2 (6 bases). The V and J ends lost 0 bases and 4 bases respectively, with 13 bases between them. This CDR3 region has 16 residues. CDR1 and CDR2 from the germline V gene are MGHRA and YSYEKL. For the CDR3, the DNA is TGCGCCAGCAGCCAAGATGCGGCGGGGCTATACAATGAGCAGTTCTTC. It translates to CASSQDAAGLYNEQFF.

The rearrangement uses TRBV30 and TRBJ2-1, with TRBD2 identical over 8 bases. The CDR3 loop spans 15 amino acids. The V and J ends lost 0 bases and 8 bases, in that order; junction bases with no gene match: 9. Germline V CDR1 and CDR2: GTSNPN, SVGIG (reference sequence). The CDR3: CAWSVLSGGLDEQFF. For the CDR3, the DNA is TGTGCCTGGAGTGTATTGAGCGGGGGTCTCGATGAGCAGTTCTTC. The full variable domain, in which reference TRBV30 and TRBJ2-1 provide the parts outside the CDR3, is SQTIHQWPATLVQPVGSPLSLECTVEGTSNPNLYWYRQAAGRGLQLLFYSVGIGQISSEVPQNLSASRPQDRQFILSSKKLLLSDSGFYLCAWSVLSGGLDEQFFGPGTRLTVL.

The chain recombines TRBV4-3 with TRBJ2-3, with D tentatively TRBD2 (6 bases). Trimming removed 0 bases at V and 4 bases at J, with 14 bases between. The CDR3 consists of 16 residues. Per germline, CDR1 LGHNA and CDR2 YSLEER. CDR3 region: CASSQDGTGVADTQYF. The DNA for the CDR3 is TGCGCCAGCAGCCAAGACGGGACGGGAGTGGCAGATACGCAGTATTTT.

This clone was detected only once. The chain couples TRBV19 to TRBJ1-2; D gene unclear. CDR1 and CDR2 from the germline V gene are LNHDA and SQIVND (reference sequence). The CDR3 has 15 residues. V lost 6 bases and J 3 bases, leaving 17 bases between the germline ends. The chain's CDR3 is CASSLGGPGDYGYTF. Here the CDR3 DNA reads TGTGCCAGTAGCCTAGGAGGTCCAGGCGACTATGGCTACACCTTC.

The chain carries TRBV6-5 and TRBJ2-1, with a tentative D call TRBD2 (6 bases). In germline, CDR1 is MNHEY, CDR2 SVGAGI. This CDR3 has 14 residues. V lost 2 bases and J 6 bases, leaving 11 bases between the germline ends. CDR3 residues: CASSYAGPANEQFF. The CDR3 region has the DNA TGTGCCAGCAGTTACGCGGGGCCTGCCAATGAGCAGTTCTTC.

V is TRBV7-9 and J is TRBJ1-2; maybe TRBD1 (5 bases). The CDR3 is 12 amino acids. V was trimmed by 4 bases and J by 2 bases, leaving 5 bases between them. Germline V gene data show CDR1 as SEHNR and CDR2 as FQNEAQ (reference sequence). The CDR3 nucleotides are TGTGCCAGCAGCTGGGACAACTATGGCTACACCTTC. Protein sequence: CASSWDNYGYTF.

On this clone: In the same sample, other DNA sequences code for this CDR3. The chain employs TRBV18 and TRBJ1-1; no definite D call. V was trimmed by 2 bases and J by 5 bases, leaving 9 bases between them. Germline V lookup: CDR1 KGHSH, CDR2 LQKENI. This CDR3 has 13 residues. Here the CDR3 DNA reads TGTGCCAGCTCACCAGGCCGGGAGACTGAAGCTTTCTTT. This codes for CASSPGRETEAFF.

Of note for this clone: The sample has other DNA sequences that encode this CDR3 too. The gene calls are TRBV5-1 and TRBJ2-5; D might be TRBD2 (5 bases). V was clipped by 4 bases and J by 2 bases, with 15 bases between them. The CDR3 runs to 15 residues. From germline, CDR1 is SGHRS and CDR2 YFSETQ. DNA for the CDR3: TGCGCCAGCAGCCTCGAGAGAGGGAATCAAGAGACCCAGTACTTC. This codes for CASSLERGNQETQYF. The full variable domain, rest sourced from reference TRBV5-1 and TRBJ2-5, is KAGVTQTPRYLIKTRGQQVTLSCSPISGHRSVSWYQQTPGQGLQFLFEYFSETQRNKGNFPGRFSGRQFSNSRSEMNVSTLELGDSALYLCASSLERGNQETQYFGPGTRLLVL.

The chain employs TRBV7-6 and TRBJ1-6; D is ambiguous. In germline, CDR1 is SGHVS, CDR2 FNYEAQ. The CDR3 extends over 17 amino acids. The V end was cut by 1 base, the J end by 4 bases, with 14 bases between. This CDR3 is CASSLGAPGIYNSPLHF. The DNA of the CDR3 is TGTGCCAGCAGCTTAGGGGCCCCCGGGATTTATAATTCACCCCTCCACTTT.

This rearrangement joins TRBV19 to TRBJ2-2; D gene uncertain. V lost 2 bases and J lost 5, with 12 bases in between. Germline V gene sequence: CDR1 LNHDA, CDR2 SQIVND (reference sequence). The CDR3 consists of 15 residues. CDR3 in DNA: TGTGCCAGTAGTATATCTCAGCGTTGGACCGGGGAGCTGTTTTTT. This gives the protein CASSISQRWTGELFF.

The chain combines TRBV6-1 with TRBJ1-5; D call uncertain. V shed 2 bases and J shed 7 bases, with 12 bases lying between them. Germline CDR1 reads MNHNS; CDR2 reads SASEGT. This CDR3 is 14 amino acids long. CDR3 sequence reads: CASSESGSSQPQHF. CDR3 bases: TGTGCCAGCAGTGAATCGGGGAGTAGCCAGCCCCAGCATTTT.

The V gene is TRBV2, the J gene TRBJ2-1, with TRBD2 matching over 9 bases. Per germline, CDR1 SNHLY and CDR2 FYNNEI. The V and J ends lost 6 bases and 6 bases, in that order; junction bases with no gene match: 9. The CDR3 consists of 15 residues. The CDR3 here is CASRNSGRFRNEQFF. The CDR3 DNA follows: TGTGCCAGCAGGAATAGCGGGAGATTTCGCAATGAGCAGTTCTTC.

About this clone itself: This same CDR3 is encoded by further DNA sequences in the sample. The chain employs TRBV11-2 and TRBJ2-7; 9 positions match TRBD2. The CDR3 covers 15 residues. Per the germline V gene, CDR1 is SGHAT and CDR2 is FQNNGV. J gave up 1 base and V 3 bases, and 4 bases lay outside the gene matches. For the CDR3, the DNA is TGTGCCAGCAGCTTGGGTAGCGGGGGTTCCTACGAGCAGTACTTC. Protein product: CASSLGSGGSYEQYF.